The T cell receptor beta chain under discussion was sequenced for a study of radiotherapy plus CTLA-4 blockade in lung cancer listed by TCRdb under 2018. Regarding the complete study: Objective responses were observed in approximately 18% of enrolled patients, and disease control was achieved in 31%.

Including cysteine and phenylalanine, the CDR3 has 12 amino acids. Only the CDR3 part of the read is kept: 36 bases, read in frame from the first base. Trimming takes 8 bases from V and 5 bases from J, and the germline ends sit 13 bases apart. Sequences SGHVS (CDR1) and FQNEAQ (CDR2) are obtained from the germline V gene. The study evaluated CTLA-4 blockade (ipilimumab) given together with focal radiation therapy in patients who had chemo-refractory metastatic non-small-cell lung cancer. To prepare the library, the immunoSEQ multiplex PCR assay was applied. TCRdb limited this immuneACCESS table to in-frame rearrangements with V and J called. A share of clones is missing; checked studies link under half to unresolved V genes, and the rest is unexplained. This sample lists about 81,000 clones; 72% were detected once. In total, the top ten clones hold around 15% of the sample. On this clone itself: Its antigen is not yet known. No much larger clone is present one base from it, and per-base qualities are unavailable.

What the work shows at the level of the full study, not this receptor alone: Early dynamic changes in blood T cell clones, together with increased serum interferon-beta after radiation, were reported as the strongest predictors of response. After treatment with radiotherapy and ipilimumab, TCR clones that came from tumors expanded in the peripheral blood.

The sequence links TRBV7-8 to TRBJ2-7; the D gene remains uncertain. The sequenced sample was peripheral blood, obtained from a patient treated with radiotherapy plus ipilimumab. The TCR originated in a human donor with non-small cell lung cancer that progressed on radiotherapy plus ipilimumab. The DNA sequence is as follows: TGTGCCAGCGGCCAGGCCCCCAACGAGCAGTACTTC. This is translated as CASGQAPNEQYF.